The 17 T cell receptor beta chains below come from one sample, sequenced in a study of T cells after yellow fever vaccination. Each CDR3 protein gets one entry after TCRdb re-called the 5' RACE reads with MiXCR. The sample holds 500,000 to 650,000 distinct CDR3 sequences, roughly a sixth seen once. The sequences come from PBMCs, collected 5 to 6 days after the first yellow fever vaccination. Receptor source: a man between 18 and 29 years old who received the YFV17D yellow fever vaccine.

This clonotype was seen more than once but under ten times. The chain recombines TRBV29-1 with TRBJ1-2; 9 bases fit TRBD1. CDR1 and CDR2 from the germline V gene are SQVTM and ANQGSEA. After removal of 7 bases from V and 0 bases from J, the junction contained 12 bases not matched to a gene. The CDR3 is made up of 16 amino acids. CDR3 region: CSADGQGTQANYGYTF. The CDR3 nucleotides read TGCAGCGCGGATGGACAGGGGACCCAAGCTAACTATGGCTACACCTTC.

In this sample, this clonotype turned up once. A much more abundant neighbour one base away suggests this may be a read error. The chain couples TRBV5-4 to TRBJ2-3; the match to TRBD2 covers 8 bases. The CDR3 contains 15 residues. Germline-derived CDR1 and CDR2 are SGHNT and YYREEE (reference sequence). The trim removed 2 bases at V and 5 bases at J, leaving 7 bases unmatched. The CDR3 is CASSFGGAGKDTQYF. For the CDR3, the DNA is TGTGCCAGCAGCTTCGGGGGGGCCGGGAAAGATACGCAGTATTTT. Combining the CDR3 with reference TRBV5-4 and TRBJ2-3 gives the whole variable domain ETGVTQSPTHLIKTRGQQVTLRCSSQSGHNTVSWYQQALGQGPQFIFQYYREEENGRGNFPPRFSGLQFPNYSSELNVNALELDDSALYLCASSFGGAGKDTQYFGPGTRLTVL.

The rearrangement joins TRBV28 to TRBJ2-5; D is undetermined. Germline V lookup: CDR1 MDHEN, CDR2 SYDVKM. V was shortened by 2 bases and J by 7 bases, with 5 bases between the two germline ends. The CDR3 contains 11 residues. This CDR3 is CASSLMATQYF. In DNA, the CDR3 is TGTGCCAGCAGTTTAATGGCGACCCAGTACTTC. Looking up the rest from reference TRBV28 and TRBJ2-5 gives the full variable domain: DVKVTQSSRYLVKRTGEKVFLECVQDMDHENMFWYRQDPGLGLRLIYFSYDVKMKEKGDIPEGYSVSREKKERFSLILESASTNQTSMYLCASSLMATQYFGPGTRLLVL.

This rearrangement joins TRBV4-3 to TRBJ2-2; 10 bases map to TRBD2. CDR1 and CDR2 (germline): LGHNA, YSLEER. The CDR3 is 17 amino acids. Trimming removed 2 bases from V and 0 bases from J; junction bases left unmatched: 3. The CDR3 bases are TGCGCCAGCAGCCAACTAGCGGGGGTCCCGAACACCGGGGAGCTGTTTTTT. It is translated as CASSQLAGVPNTGELFF.

This chain connects TRBV7-2 to TRBJ2-2, with 13 bases identical to TRBD2. This CDR3 is 16 amino acids long. V gave up 6 bases and J gave up 0 bases; unmatched junction bases: 1. Per germline, CDR1 SGHTA and CDR2 FQGNSA. In DNA form, the CDR3 reads TGTGCCAGCAGGGGACTAGCGGGGACGAACACCGGGGAGCTGTTTTTT. Its translation: CASRGLAGTNTGELFF.

This clonotype was seen only a few times. This chain connects TRBV10-2 to TRBJ2-5; D is uncertain. CDR3 size: 15 residues. Per the germline V gene, CDR1 is WSHSY and CDR2 is SAAADI. V lost 3 bases and J 5 bases, leaving 16 bases between the germline ends. This CDR3 reads CASSDEAGQGETQYF. CDR3 nucleotide sequence: TGCGCCAGCAGTGATGAAGCAGGTCAAGGGGAGACCCAGTACTTC.

This clonotype was seen only a few times. The V and J genes are TRBV2 and TRBJ1-1, with D uncertain. Germline values: CDR1 SNHLY, CDR2 FYNNEI. The V and J ends lost 7 bases and 1 base respectively, with 13 bases between them. This CDR3 is built from 14 residues. The CDR3: CASIIGSGNTEAFF. The DNA of the CDR3 is TGTGCCAGCATTATCGGGTCGGGGAACACTGAAGCTTTCTTT. Using reference TRBV2 and TRBJ1-1 for the parts outside the CDR3, the full variable domain is EPEVTQTPSHQVTQMGQEVILRCVPISNHLYFYWYRQILGQKVEFLVSFYNNEISEKSEIFDDQFSVERPDGSNFTLKIRSTKLEDSAMYFCASIIGSGNTEAFFGQGTRLTVV.

The sample holds many counts of this clonotype. The genes are TRBV6-5 and TRBJ2-7, with 7 bases that match TRBD2. This CDR3 comprises 14 residues. Germline lookup yields CDR1 MNHEY and CDR2 SVGAGI. V lost 7 bases to trimming and J lost 0 bases; unmatched junction nucleotides: 6. The CDR3 protein is CASTPGGSSYEQYF. As DNA, the CDR3 is TGTGCCAGCACCCCCGGCGGGAGCTCCTACGAGCAGTACTTC.

The sample holds a few counts of this clonotype. The chain uses TRBV5-1 and TRBJ1-2, with TRBD1 matching 8 bases. CDR1 and CDR2 (germline): SGHRS, YFSETQ. Unmatched junction bases numbered 6, after V lost 0 bases and J lost 2 bases. The CDR3 covers 16 residues. The CDR3 protein is CASSLEAGGMNYGYTF. CDR3 DNA sequence: TGCGCCAGCAGCTTGGAGGCAGGGGGCATGAACTATGGCTACACCTTC.

This clonotype occurred a few times. The V call is TRBV5-4, the J call TRBJ1-1; D ambiguous. Per germline, CDR1 SGHNT and CDR2 YYREEE (reference sequence). The V end was cut by 5 bases, the J end by 10 bases, with 18 bases between. There are 13 residues in the CDR3. CDR3 nucleotides: TGTGCCAGCAGAGAGCGGGGTGAAATCCGAGCTTTCTTT. Translation: CASRERGEIRAFF.

The table lists this clonotype with a few counts. The gene calls are TRBV11-2 and TRBJ1-1; possible D gene TRBD1, 6 bases. This CDR3 has 15 amino acids. Germline V gives CDR1 SGHAT, CDR2 FQNNGV. V was clipped by 5 bases and J by 3 bases, with 16 bases between them. The CDR3 sequence: CASSHQGFKYTEAFF. CDR3 nucleotides: TGTGCCAGCAGCCACCAGGGGTTTAAGTACACTGAAGCTTTCTTT.

The sample holds a few counts of this clonotype. The chain employs TRBV30 and TRBJ2-5; 10 nucleotides align to TRBD2. The V gene's germline CDR1 is GTSNPN and CDR2 SVGIG (reference sequence). V lost 3 bases to trimming and J lost 5 bases; unmatched junction nucleotides: 9. This CDR3 is built from 15 residues. CDR3 region: CAWRGSGGARETQYF. The CDR3 coding sequence is TGTGCCTGGAGAGGAAGCGGGGGGGCTCGTGAGACCCAGTACTTC.

This clonotype was observed a handful of times. V gene TRBV15 combines with J gene TRBJ2-1, with D possibly called TRBD1 or TRBD2 (5 bases each). Trimming shortened V by 5 bases and J by 11 bases, and 22 bases separated the two germline ends. This CDR3 contains 15 residues. CDR1 is LNHNV, CDR2 YYDKDF, per germline (reference sequence). In DNA form, the CDR3 reads TGTGCCACCAGCGAGGAGGAAAAGGGGCCCGCCCAGCAGTTCTTC. Encoded protein: CATSEEEKGPAQQFF.

V usage is TRBV3-1 and J usage is TRBJ2-3; D uncertain. The germline gives CDR1 LGHDT, CDR2 YNNKEL (reference sequence). V was shortened by 10 bases and J by 1 base, with 12 bases between the two germline ends. There are 13 residues in the CDR3. The CDR3 DNA is TGTGCCACACTCCGCCCCGGCACAGATACGCAGTATTTT. This gives the protein CATLRPGTDTQYF.

J is TRBJ2-1 and V is TRBV11-3; possibly TRBD1 or TRBD2 for D (5 bases each). V was clipped by 0 bases and J by 8 bases, with 14 bases between them. Germline values: CDR1 SGHNT, CDR2 YENEEA. The CDR3 is 15 residues long. The chain's CDR3 is CASSLEGTAQDEQFF. The DNA of the CDR3 is TGTGCCAGCAGCTTAGAAGGGACCGCTCAGGATGAGCAGTTCTTC.

The chain links TRBV20-1 to TRBJ1-1; 7 bases match TRBD1. Per the germline V gene, CDR1 is DFQATT and CDR2 is SNEGSKA (reference sequence). The CDR3 consists of 13 residues. Germline trimming cut 4 bases from V and 3 bases from J; bases unmatched to any gene: 5. The CDR3 protein is CSATGTDYTEAFF. CDR3 bases: TGCAGTGCTACAGGGACAGACTACACTGAAGCTTTCTTT.

This chain connects TRBV7-9 to TRBJ2-7; no clear D. The CDR3 consists of 13 residues. CDR1 SEHNR and CDR2 FQNEAQ come from the germline V gene (reference sequence). The V and J ends lost 5 bases and 6 bases respectively, with 14 bases between them. The CDR3 DNA is TGTGCCAGCAGCCCCTCCAAAAGAGGCGAGCAGTACGTC. It specifies CASSPSKRGEQYV.